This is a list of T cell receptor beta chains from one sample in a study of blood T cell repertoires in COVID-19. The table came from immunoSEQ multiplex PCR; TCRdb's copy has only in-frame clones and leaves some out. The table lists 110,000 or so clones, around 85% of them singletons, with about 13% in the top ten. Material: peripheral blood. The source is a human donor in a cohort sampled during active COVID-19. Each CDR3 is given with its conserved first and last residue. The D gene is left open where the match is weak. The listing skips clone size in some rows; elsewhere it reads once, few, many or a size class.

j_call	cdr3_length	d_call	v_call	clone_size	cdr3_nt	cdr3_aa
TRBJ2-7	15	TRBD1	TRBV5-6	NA	TGTGCCAGCAGCTTGGTCGACAGGGGGGATTACGAGCAGTACTTC	CASSLVDRGDYEQYF
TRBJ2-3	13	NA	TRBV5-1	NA	TGCGCCAGCAGCTCCTCGGGGACAGATACGCAGTATTTT	CASSSSGTDTQYF
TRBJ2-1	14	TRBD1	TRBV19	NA	TGTGCCAGTAGGGCGGGACAGGGTCGAAATGAGCAGTTCTTC	CASRAGQGRNEQFF
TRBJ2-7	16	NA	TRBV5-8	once	TGTGCCAGCAGCTTGGCTTATCGACTAGGCTCCTACGAGCAGTACTTC	CASSLAYRLGSYEQYF
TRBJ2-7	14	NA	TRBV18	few	TGTGCCAGCTCACCAGTCTCCGGTAACTACGAGCAGTACTTC	CASSPVSGNYEQYF
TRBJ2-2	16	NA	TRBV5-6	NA	TGTGCCAGCAGCATGACAGTGGACCCCGGGTACGGGGAGCTGTTTTTT	CASSMTVDPGYGELFF
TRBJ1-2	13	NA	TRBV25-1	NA	TGTGCCAGCAGCCCAAGCGTTAACTATGGCTACACCTTC	CASSPSVNYGYTF
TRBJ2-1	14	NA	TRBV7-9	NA	TGTGCCAGCAGCTTAATGGGGGGGCACAATGAGCAGTTCTTC	CASSLMGGHNEQFF
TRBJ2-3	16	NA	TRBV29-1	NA	TGCAGCGTTGAAGATGGGCGGGGATCCCCACCCGATACGCAGTATTTT	CSVEDGRGSPPDTQYF
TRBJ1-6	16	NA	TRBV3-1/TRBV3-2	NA	TGTGCCAGCAGCCAGTATGGTCAGGGAGGTAATTCACCCCTCCACTTT	CASSQYGQGGNSPLHF
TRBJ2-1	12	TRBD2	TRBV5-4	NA	TGTGCCAGCAGCGGGACTAGCAATGAGCAGTTCTTC	CASSGTSNEQFF
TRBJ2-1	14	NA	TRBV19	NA	TGTGCCAGTAGTATTGCCGGTTCCTACAATGAGCAGTTCTTC	CASSIAGSYNEQFF
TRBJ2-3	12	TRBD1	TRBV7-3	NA	TGTGCCAGCGGACAGGGCACAGATACGCAGTATTTT	CASGQGTDTQYF
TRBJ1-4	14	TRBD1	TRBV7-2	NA	TGTGCCAGCAGCCTCAGGGGGCGGGGGGAAAAACTGTTTTTT	CASSLRGRGEKLFF
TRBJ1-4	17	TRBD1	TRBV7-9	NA	TGTGCCAGCAGCTTAGGGTTCGGACAGGCTGGGGATGAAAAACTGTTTTTT	CASSLGFGQAGDEKLFF
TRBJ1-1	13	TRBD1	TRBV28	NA	TGTGCCAGCAGTTCACCAGACAGGGTTCAAGCTTTCTTT	CASSSPDRVQAFF
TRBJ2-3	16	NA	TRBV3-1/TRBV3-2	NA	TGTGCCAGCGCCCCCGGGACTCCTAGTAGCACAGATACGCAGTATTTT	CASAPGTPSSTDTQYF
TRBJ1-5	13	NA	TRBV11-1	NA	TGTGCCAGCAGCTTTGACACTAATCAGCCCCAGCATTTT	CASSFDTNQPQHF
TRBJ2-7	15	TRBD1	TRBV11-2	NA	TGTGCCAGCAGCTTAGCCGGGACAGCTTACTACGAGCAGTACTTC	CASSLAGTAYYEQYF
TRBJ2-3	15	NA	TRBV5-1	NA	TGCGCCAGCAGCTTGGGGGGCTTAGGCACAGATACGCAGTATTTT	CASSLGGLGTDTQYF
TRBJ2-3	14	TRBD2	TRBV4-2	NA	TGTGCCAGCAGCTTCGGGAGGACCACAGATACGCAGTATTTT	CASSFGRTTDTQYF
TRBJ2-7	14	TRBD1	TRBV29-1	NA	TGCAGCGTTACCGGGACAGGGGGCGCTTACGAGCAGTACTTC	CSVTGTGGAYEQYF
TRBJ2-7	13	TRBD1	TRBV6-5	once	TGTGCCAGCAGTCGACAGGGGGCCCACGAGCAGTACTTC	CASSRQGAHEQYF
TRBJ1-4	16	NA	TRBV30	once	TGTGCCTGGAGTGTACCTGGAGGGGCAACTAATGAAAAACTGTTTTTT	CAWSVPGGATNEKLFF
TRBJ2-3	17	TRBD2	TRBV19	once	TGTGCCAGTAGTACGGGACTAGGGCGACGGAACACAGATACGCAGTATTTT	CASSTGLGRRNTDTQYF
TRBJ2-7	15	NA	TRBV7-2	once	TGTGCCAGCAGCTTGGTCCAGGGATTGATCGGGGAGCAGTACTTC	CASSLVQGLIGEQYF
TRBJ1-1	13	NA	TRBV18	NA	TGTGCCAGCTCACCAACCAGGGACACTGAAGCTTTCTTT	CASSPTRDTEAFF
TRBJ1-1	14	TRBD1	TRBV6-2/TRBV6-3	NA	TGTGCCAGCAGCCGCCCAGAAGGGGGCGTTGAAGCTTTCTTT	CASSRPEGGVEAFF
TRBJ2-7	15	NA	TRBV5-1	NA	TGCGCCAGCAGCTCCCGAGGAGGGGTGAGCTACGAGCAGTACTTC	CASSSRGGVSYEQYF
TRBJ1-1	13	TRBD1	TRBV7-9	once	TGTGCCAGCAGCACCCGACAGGGCACTGAAGCTTTCTTT	CASSTRQGTEAFF
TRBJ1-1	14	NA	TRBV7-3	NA	TGTGCCAGCAGCTTAGGGAGTTTGAACACTGAAGCTTTCTTT	CASSLGSLNTEAFF
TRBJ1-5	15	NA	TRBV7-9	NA	TGTGCCAGCAGCTTACAGGGTTGGGGCAATCAGCCCCAGCATTTT	CASSLQGWGNQPQHF
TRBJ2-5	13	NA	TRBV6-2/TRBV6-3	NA	TGTGCCAGCAGTTACTCGACGGGGGACCCTGCCCACTTC	CASSYSTGDPAHF
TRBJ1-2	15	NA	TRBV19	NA	TGTGCCAGTAGTATGGGTGGACAAACGAACTATGGCTACACCTTC	CASSMGGQTNYGYTF
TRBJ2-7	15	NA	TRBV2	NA	TGTGCCAGCAGTGAAGGCCTGCCTGCGGCCTACGAGCAGTACTTC	CASSEGLPAAYEQYF